One sample yielded the 25 T cell receptor beta chains listed below, sequenced in a study of blood T cell repertoires in COVID-19. Some clones are missing from TCRdb's copy, which holds only in-frame ones; the method was immunoSEQ multiplex PCR. The table shows about 200,000 clones, with roughly 89% occurring only once. The material sequenced was peripheral blood. Receptor source: a man between 60 and 75 years old who had recovered from COVID-19.

The chain uses TRBV15 and TRBJ2-1; TRBD2 matches 8 bases. The germline CDR1 and CDR2 sequences are LNHNV and YYDKDF (reference sequence). J gave up 2 bases and V 5 bases, and 8 bases lay outside the gene matches. CDR3 size: 16 residues. This CDR3 reads CATSERRRGAYNEQFF. DNA for the CDR3: TGTGCCACCAGCGAGAGGAGGCGGGGGGCCTACAATGAGCAGTTCTTC.

V usage is TRBV3-1 (or the pseudogene TRBV3-2) and J usage is TRBJ2-3; a possible D gene is TRBD2 (6 bases). V was shortened by 4 bases and J by 1 base, with 9 bases between the two germline ends. The CDR3 is 14 residues long. The germline V gene encodes CDR1 LGHDT and CDR2 YNNKEL (reference sequence). The chain's CDR3 is CASSRGEGTDTQYF. The DNA for the CDR3 is TGTGCCAGCAGCCGGGGGGAAGGCACAGATACGCAGTATTTT.

In the case of this clone: A read error may produce the germline difference seen at one junction end. The V gene is TRBV19, the J gene TRBJ1-2; no clear D. Germline V gene lookup returns CDR1 LNHDA and CDR2 SQIVND (reference sequence). This CDR3 is 14 amino acids long. The CDR3 coding sequence is TGTGCCAGTAGTTTAGAACAGTCTAACTATGGCTACACCTTC. It encodes CASSLEQSNYGYTF. The full variable domain, rest sourced from reference TRBV19 and TRBJ1-2, is DGGITQSPKYLFRKEGQNVTLSCEQNLNHDAMYWYRQDPGQGLRLIYYSQIVNDFQKGDIAEGYSVSREKKESFPLTVTSAQKNPTAFYLCASSLEQSNYGYTFGSGTRLTVV.

This chain links TRBV5-4 with TRBJ2-3, with TRBD1 matching 7 bases. CDR3 length: 17 residues. With V trimmed by 4 bases and J by 2 bases, 13 bases remained unmatched. Germline V gives CDR1 SGHNT, CDR2 YYREEE (reference sequence). CDR3 sequence (DNA): TGTGCCAGCAGCCAGATGGGACAGTCCTCTGCCACAGATACGCAGTATTTT. Translating gives CASSQMGQSSATDTQYF. Complete variable domain (other parts from reference TRBV5-4 and TRBJ2-3): ETGVTQSPTHLIKTRGQQVTLRCSSQSGHNTVSWYQQALGQGPQFIFQYYREEENGRGNFPPRFSGLQFPNYSSELNVNALELDDSALYLCASSQMGQSSATDTQYFGPGTRLTVL.

The V gene is TRBV3-1 (or the pseudogene TRBV3-2), the J gene TRBJ2-3, with a tentative D call TRBD1 (5 bases). V lost 4 bases and J lost 0, with 17 bases in between. The CDR3 consists of 17 residues. CDR1 is LGHDT and CDR2 is YNNKEL in the germline V gene (reference sequence). The CDR3 sequence is CASSPPAGFSSTDTQYF. In DNA form, the CDR3 reads TGTGCCAGCAGCCCACCGGCAGGGTTCAGTAGCACAGATACGCAGTATTTT.

This clone was observed a handful of times. This chain joins TRBV4-2 and TRBJ2-2; possible D gene TRBD1, 6 bases. The CDR3 has 16 residues. Germline V gene lookup returns CDR1 LGHNA and CDR2 YNFKEQ. V was shortened by 3 bases and J by 0 bases, with 11 bases between the two germline ends. The CDR3 DNA sequence: TGTGCCAGCAGCCACCTCGGGACATCGAACACCGGGGAGCTGTTTTTT. This gives the protein CASSHLGTSNTGELFF.

The CDR3 DNA reads TGTGCCAGCGCACCACCCCCGACTAGCGGTGATTACGAGCAGTACTTC. It yields the protein CASAPPPTSGDYEQYF. This chain joins TRBV5-6 and TRBJ2-7, with 9 bases identical to TRBD2. Germline V gene lookup returns CDR1 SGHDT and CDR2 YYEEEE. V lost 7 bases to trimming and J lost 4 bases; unmatched junction nucleotides: 15. The CDR3 sequence is 16 residues long.

Here the CDR3 DNA reads TGCAGTGCTAGTTTCACAGGGGGCGATGAAAAACTGTTTTTT. Translating it yields CSASFTGGDEKLFF. This chain links TRBV20-1 with TRBJ1-4; 9 nucleotides align to TRBD1. The CDR3 loop spans 14 amino acids. The V gene's germline CDR1 is DFQATT and CDR2 SNEGSKA (reference sequence). Trimming took 3 bases from V and 6 from J; bases not matched to a gene: 5.

The chain carries TRBV6-6 and TRBJ1-2; 7 positions agree with TRBD1. The trim removed 4 bases at V and 2 bases at J, leaving 7 bases unmatched. This CDR3 contains 15 residues. CDR1 is MNHNY, CDR2 SVGAGI, per germline (reference sequence). As DNA, the CDR3 is TGTGCCAGCAGTTTTCTCGGACAGGCGAACTATGGCTACACCTTC. Encoded protein: CASSFLGQANYGYTF.

The V call is TRBV29-1, the J call TRBJ2-1; D possibly corresponds to TRBD2 (6 bases). The CDR3 spans 16 residues. The germline V gene has CDR1 SQVTM and CDR2 ANQGSEA. V lost 6 bases and J lost 0, with 18 bases in between. This chain's CDR3 is CSVPTRAGGSYNEQFF. For the CDR3, the DNA is TGCAGCGTCCCAACCAGGGCCGGGGGCTCCTACAATGAGCAGTTCTTC.

On this clone: Other DNA sequences in this specimen translate into the identical CDR3. This chain links TRBV18 with TRBJ1-5; 9 bases are shared with TRBD1. In germline, CDR1 is KGHSH, CDR2 LQKENI. Trimming cost V 4 bases and J 5 bases; bases outside gene matches: 0. This CDR3 spans 13 amino acids. CDR3 in DNA: TGTGCCAGCTCACGGGACAGGGATCAGCCCCAGCATTTT. Translation: CASSRDRDQPQHF.

Comments on this clone: Within the sample, other DNA sequences also encode this same CDR3. This chain links TRBV3-1 (or the pseudogene TRBV3-2) with TRBJ1-6, with TRBD1 identical over 9 bases. The germline V gene encodes CDR1 LGHDT and CDR2 YNNKEL (reference sequence). CDR3 length: 14 amino acids. J lost 10 bases, V lost 4 bases, and 5 bases had no gene match. The CDR3 sequence is CASSLQGASSPLHF. CDR3 bases: TGTGCCAGCAGCCTACAGGGGGCTAGCTCACCCCTCCACTTT.

The chain uses TRBV9 and TRBJ1-2; D gene ambiguous. V was trimmed by 3 bases and J by 4 bases, leaving 4 bases between them. The CDR3 extends over 11 amino acids. Germline V gene sequence: CDR1 SGDLS, CDR2 YYNGEE. The CDR3 DNA reads TGTGCCAGCAGCGATCGCTATGGCTACACCTTC. Translation: CASSDRYGYTF. Using reference TRBV9 and TRBJ1-2 for the parts outside the CDR3, the full variable domain is DSGVTQTPKHLITATGQRVTLRCSPRSGDLSVYWYQQSLDQGLQFLIQYYNGEERAKGNILERFSAQQFPDLHSELNLSSLELGDSALYFCASSDRYGYTFGSGTRLTVV.

The chain is built from TRBV5-1 and TRBJ2-3, with 10 bases aligning to TRBD1. The CDR3 length is 14 residues. V lost 2 bases and J lost 4; bases outside the gene matches: 1. Germline lookup yields CDR1 SGHRS and CDR2 YFSETQ. CDR3 sequence: CASSLGQGADTQYF. CDR3 sequence (DNA): TGCGCCAGCAGCTTAGGACAGGGGGCAGATACGCAGTATTTT.

The chain uses TRBV6-1 and TRBJ2-7; TRBD2 might be the D (5 bases). This CDR3 is 14 amino acids long. The ends were cut back, 7 bases at V and 3 bases at J, with 16 bases in the middle. Germline CDR1 reads MNHNS; CDR2 reads SASEGT. CDR3 coding DNA: TGTGCCAGCACTCCCTTTGGTCGGGGCTACGAGCAGTACTTC. It codes for CASTPFGRGYEQYF.

The rearrangement links TRBV11-3 to TRBJ2-3, with 7 positions matching TRBD2. CDR3 size: 14 residues. Germline loops: CDR1 SGHNT, CDR2 YENEEA. The junction had 4 bases not matched to a gene; V was cut back by 5 bases and J by 2 bases. The CDR3 DNA reads TGTGCCAGCAGCAGGGCGGGGGACACAGATACGCAGTATTTT. This encodes CASSRAGDTDTQYF. Variable domain in full (rest from reference TRBV11-3 and TRBJ2-3): EAGVVQSPRYKIIEKKQPVAFWCNPISGHNTLYWYLQNLGQGPELLIRYENEEAVDDSQLPKDRFSAERLKGVDSTLKIQPAELGDSAVYLCASSRAGDTDTQYFGPGTRLTVL.

This clone came up once. This chain links TRBV28 with TRBJ2-2, with 7 bases matching TRBD2. Trimming removed 6 bases from V and 8 bases from J; junction bases left unmatched: 12. This CDR3 region has 15 residues. CDR1 is MDHEN, CDR2 SYDVKM, per germline. In DNA form, the CDR3 reads TGTGCCAGCAGCGGGGGAGGGAAGCGGGTTGGGGAGCTGTTTTTT. It encodes CASSGGGKRVGELFF.

This clone occurred once. V gene TRBV20-1 combines with J gene TRBJ1-1; D is ambiguous. Germline loops: CDR1 DFQATT, CDR2 SNEGSKA (reference sequence). The CDR3 is 11 amino acids. Between the trimmed V and J ends, which lost 6 bases and 4 bases, there was a span of 9 bases. This CDR3 is CSAGGLTEAFF. The CDR3 region has the DNA TGCAGTGCCGGAGGGCTCACTGAAGCTTTCTTT.

The J gene is TRBJ1-2, the V gene TRBV5-4; D is uncertain. The germline gives CDR1 SGHNT, CDR2 YYREEE (reference sequence). CDR3 length: 13 residues. Between the trimmed V and J ends, which lost 0 bases and 8 bases, there was a span of 11 bases. Here the CDR3 DNA reads TGTGCCAGCAGCTTGGGCAGCGAAACGGGCTACACCTTC. Protein product: CASSLGSETGYTF.

This sequence joins TRBV6-2 or TRBV6-3 and TRBJ1-5, with TRBD1 matching 9 bases. The CDR3 extends over 13 amino acids. V shed 4 bases and J 7 bases; nucleotides not matched to a gene: 2. Germline values: CDR1 MNHEY, CDR2 SVGEGT. The CDR3 DNA follows: TGTGCCAGCAGTTCGACAGGGGGACAGCCCCAGCATTTT. Protein sequence: CASSSTGGQPQHF.

This sequence joins TRBV4-3 and TRBJ2-1; D remains unclear. Germline V gene sequence: CDR1 LGHNA, CDR2 YSLEER. The CDR3 runs 15 residues. Trimming removed 4 bases at V and 6 bases at J, with 16 bases between. The CDR3 region is CASSRAESHANEQFF. DNA for the CDR3: TGCGCCAGCAGCCGCGCGGAGAGTCATGCCAATGAGCAGTTCTTC.

This chain connects TRBV18 to TRBJ2-3; a possible D gene is TRBD2 (5 bases). Per the germline V gene, CDR1 is KGHSH and CDR2 is LQKENI. CDR3 length: 13 residues. V dropped 6 bases and J dropped 1 base, with 8 bases sitting between them. The CDR3, as DNA: TGTGCCAGCTCCCGTAGCGGCACAGATACGCAGTATTTT. Protein product: CASSRSGTDTQYF.

This chain connects TRBV7-6 to TRBJ2-7, with a possible D match to TRBD2 (6 bases). The CDR3 has 13 amino acids. Germline V lookup: CDR1 SGHVS, CDR2 FNYEAQ. Between the trimmed V and J ends, which lost 1 base and 3 bases, there was a span of 7 bases. DNA of the CDR3: TGTGCCAGCAGCTTAGGGGGGGACTACGAGCAGTACTTC. This encodes CASSLGGDYEQYF.

The gene calls are TRBV25-1 and TRBJ2-2; 8 bases are shared with TRBD1. The germline V gene encodes CDR1 MGHDK and CDR2 SYGVNS. The CDR3 extends over 15 amino acids. With 4 bases clipped from V and 4 bases from J, the junction kept 5 bases outside the gene matches. CDR3 region: CASSAWTGRTGELFF. The CDR3 nucleotides read TGTGCCAGCAGTGCTTGGACAGGGCGCACCGGGGAGCTGTTTTTT.

In this sample, this clone turned up once. The chain links TRBV18 to TRBJ1-5; 7 bases match TRBD1. The germline V gene encodes CDR1 KGHSH and CDR2 LQKENI. This CDR3 comprises 16 residues. The trim removed 5 bases at V and 1 base at J, leaving 8 bases unmatched. The CDR3 is CASSSTNRGSNQPQHF. The CDR3 DNA reads TGTGCCAGCTCATCTACTAACAGGGGAAGCAATCAGCCCCAGCATTTT.